The sample holds a few counts of the clone carrying this TCR beta chain. Source study methods: Reference gene primer amplification gave nucleated cell count estimates. The table came from immunoSEQ multiplex PCR; TCRdb's copy has only in-frame clones and leaves some out. V and J calls and clone size are those listed in that table; D and trimming were worked out from the DNA. The table includes roughly 200,000 clones, more than 70% detected once. The sample originates from a study of blood T cell repertoires in COVID-19. Across the whole study: PBMCs, B-cell-depleted T cells, or T cells provided the cDNA or gDNA that made up the material.

Trimming took 5 bases from V and 3 from J; bases not matched to a gene: 7. The germline V gene encodes CDR1 KGHSH and CDR2 LQKENI. The CDR3 has 15 amino acids. This receptor was obtained from a man aged 35-49 years with active or convalescent COVID-19. This rearrangement joins TRBV18 to TRBJ1-2, with 9 bases identical to TRBD1. The source material was peripheral blood. CDR3 DNA: TGTGCCAGCTCAAGCCGGGACAGGGAGGACTATGGCTACACCTTC. Translating it yields CASSSRDREDYGYTF.